The entry that follows covers one T cell receptor beta chain sequence. What it recognizes is unknown. Primers included in the PCR were 60 Vbeta and 13 Jbeta primers. TCRdb's table, derived via immunoSEQ multiplex PCR, lists solely in-frame clones and lacks some. The data contain 210,000 or so clones, more than 70% of them singletons. The sample is drawn from a study of cytomegalovirus exposure and HLA in healthy donors. Study conclusions and caveats: One variant, a missense change in DCLRE1C, was linked in a later analysis to TCR beta V- and J-gene trimming.

With 5 bases removed from V and 3 bases from J, the gap between germline ends came to 8 bases. Germline V gene sequence: CDR1 SEHNR, CDR2 FQNEAQ (reference sequence). The CDR3 is 12 amino acids. The V and J genes are TRBV7-9 and TRBJ2-7; D call uncertain. The sequencing input was PBMCs. This sequence was found in a human donor in good health. The CDR3 loop is CASSDDFYEQYF. CDR3 DNA: TGTGCCAGCAGCGACGACTTCTACGAGCAGTACTTC.